This TCR beta chain was recovered during a study of blood T cell repertoires in COVID-19. Study overall: Samples representing acute and convalescent COVID-19 were sourced from the United States, Italy and Spain. Sample material is recorded as cDNA or gDNA derived from T cells, B-cell-depleted T cells, or PBMCs.

Germline V gene sequence: CDR1 SGHRS, CDR2 YFSETQ. The V and J ends lost 0 bases and 4 bases, in that order; junction bases with no gene match: 3. The CDR3 runs 15 residues. Per the original data handling: How many nucleated cells were present was estimated from reference gene primer amplification. Sequencing was performed with immunoSEQ multiplex PCR; in TCRdb, only in-frame clones are kept and a portion is missing. Clone size and the V and J calls come from that table; the DNA yielded D and trimming. The profile shows 150,000 or so clones, 84% of them singletons. The clonotype comes from a human donor in a cohort sampled during active COVID-19. Sequencing was carried out using peripheral blood. The chain couples TRBV5-1 to TRBJ1-1; TRBD1 matches 10 bases. CDR3 region: CASSLGDRGATEAFF. The CDR3, as DNA: TGCGCCAGCAGCTTGGGGGACAGGGGTGCCACTGAAGCTTTCTTT.